This TCR beta chain was captured by sequencing in a study of T cell responses to AZD1222 COVID-19 vaccine. Overall study results and limits: The donors showed a predominance of white British ancestry and of females, with possible underestimation of clonal diversity.

Second doses at about 4 or about 12 weeks were pooled. The CDR3 is 16 residues long. Germline V gene lookup returns CDR1 SGHNT and CDR2 YYREEE (reference sequence). Trimming took 4 bases from V and 4 from J; bases not matched to a gene: 4. Sequencing was performed with immunoSEQ multiplex PCR; in TCRdb, only in-frame clones are kept and a portion is missing. The sample consists of 120,000 or so clones, around nine tenths of them appearing once. On this clone: Its target is not known.

The sequence came from an adult who received the AZD1222 COVID-19 vaccine. The sequences come from peripheral blood, collected 28 days after the second AZD1222 dose. J is TRBJ2-1 and V is TRBV5-4; 14 bases map to TRBD2. For the CDR3, the DNA is TGTGCCAGCAGCCAGAGGACTAGCGGGGGGTACAATGAGCAGTTCTTC. Encoded protein: CASSQRTSGGYNEQFF.